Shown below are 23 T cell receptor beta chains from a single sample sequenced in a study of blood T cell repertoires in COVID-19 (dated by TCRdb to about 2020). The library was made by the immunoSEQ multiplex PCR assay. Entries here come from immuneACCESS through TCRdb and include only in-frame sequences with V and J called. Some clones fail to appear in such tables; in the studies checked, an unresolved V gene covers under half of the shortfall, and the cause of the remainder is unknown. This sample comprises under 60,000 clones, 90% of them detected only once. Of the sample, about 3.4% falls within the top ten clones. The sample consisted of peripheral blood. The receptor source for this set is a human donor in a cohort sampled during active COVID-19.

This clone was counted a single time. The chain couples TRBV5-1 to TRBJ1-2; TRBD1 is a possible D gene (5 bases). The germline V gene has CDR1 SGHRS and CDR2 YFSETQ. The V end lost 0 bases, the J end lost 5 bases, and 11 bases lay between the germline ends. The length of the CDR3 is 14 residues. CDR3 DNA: TGCGCCAGCAGCTTGGCCTTGGGGCGTTATGGCTACACCTTC. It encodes CASSLALGRYGYTF.

The CDR3 DNA reads TGTGCCAGCAGTGGATCCGGGACAGCCTACGAGCAGTACTTC. Its translation: CASSGSGTAYEQYF. This chain joins TRBV25-1 and TRBJ2-7; 7 nucleotides align to TRBD1. CDR1 is MGHDK and CDR2 is SYGVNS in the germline V gene. J lost 2 bases, V lost 4 bases, and 5 bases had no gene match. This CDR3 region has 14 residues.

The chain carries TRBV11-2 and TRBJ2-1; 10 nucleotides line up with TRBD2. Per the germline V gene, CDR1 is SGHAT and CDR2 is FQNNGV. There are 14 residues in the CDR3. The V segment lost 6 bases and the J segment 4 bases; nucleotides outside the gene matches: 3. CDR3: CASRRAGGYNEQFF. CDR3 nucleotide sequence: TGTGCCAGCAGAAGAGCGGGAGGGTACAATGAGCAGTTCTTC.

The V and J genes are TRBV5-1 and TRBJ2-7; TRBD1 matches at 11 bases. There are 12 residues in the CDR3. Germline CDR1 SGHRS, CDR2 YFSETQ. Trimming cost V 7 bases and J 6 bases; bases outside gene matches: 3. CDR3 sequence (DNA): TGCGCCAGCGCCGGGACAGGGGGCGAGCAGTACTTC. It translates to CASAGTGGEQYF. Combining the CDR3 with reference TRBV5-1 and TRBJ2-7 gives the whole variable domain KAGVTQTPRYLIKTRGQQVTLSCSPISGHRSVSWYQQTPGQGLQFLFEYFSETQRNKGNFPGRFSGRQFSNSRSEMNVSTLELGDSALYLCASAGTGGEQYFGPGTRLTVT.

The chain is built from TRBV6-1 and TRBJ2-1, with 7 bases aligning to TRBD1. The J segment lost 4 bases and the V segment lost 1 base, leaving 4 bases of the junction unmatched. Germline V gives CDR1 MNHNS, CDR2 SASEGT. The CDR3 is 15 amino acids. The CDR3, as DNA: TGTGCCAGCAGTGAAGTAGGGGGCATGTACAATGAGCAGTTCTTC. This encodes CASSEVGGMYNEQFF.

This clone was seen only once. The CDR3 DNA is TGCAGCGTTGCCGGCGGGGTGAACACTGAAGCTTTCTTT. It encodes CSVAGGVNTEAFF. V usage is TRBV29-1 and J usage is TRBJ1-1; D not certain. V was pared by 4 bases and J by 0 bases, with 9 bases between. CDR1 SQVTM and CDR2 ANQGSEA come from the germline V gene. The CDR3 spans 13 residues.

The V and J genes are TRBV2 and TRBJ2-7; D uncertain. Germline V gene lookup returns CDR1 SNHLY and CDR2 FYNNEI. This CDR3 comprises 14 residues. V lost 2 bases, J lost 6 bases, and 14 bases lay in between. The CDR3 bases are TGTGCCAGCAGTGAACGGCCGCCGCCAGGCGAGCAGTACTTC. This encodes CASSERPPPGEQYF.

The CDR3 region has the DNA TGTGCCACCAGCGGGGGACTAGCGGGAGGCCGGCAAGAGACCCAGTACTTC. It encodes CATSGGLAGGRQETQYF. The rearrangement joins TRBV15 to TRBJ2-5; the match to TRBD2 covers 15 bases. Germline CDR1 reads LNHNV; CDR2 reads YYDKDF (reference sequence). The junction had 6 bases not matched to a gene; V was cut back by 5 bases and J by 2 bases. The CDR3 length is 17 residues.

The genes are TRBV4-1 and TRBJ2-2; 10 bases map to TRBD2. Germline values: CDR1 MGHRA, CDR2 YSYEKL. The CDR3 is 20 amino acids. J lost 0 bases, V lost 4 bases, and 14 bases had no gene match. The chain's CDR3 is CASSRRTLAGVEANTGELFF. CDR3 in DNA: TGCGCCAGCAGCCGCCGTACTCTAGCGGGAGTAGAAGCGAACACCGGGGAGCTGTTTTTT.

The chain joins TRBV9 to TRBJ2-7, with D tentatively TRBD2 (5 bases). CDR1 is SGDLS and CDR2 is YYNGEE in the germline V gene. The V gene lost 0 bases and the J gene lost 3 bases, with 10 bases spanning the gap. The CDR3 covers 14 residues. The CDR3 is CASSVATGNYEQYF. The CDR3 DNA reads TGTGCCAGCAGCGTAGCGACGGGAAACTACGAGCAGTACTTC. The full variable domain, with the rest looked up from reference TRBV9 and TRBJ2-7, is DSGVTQTPKHLITATGQRVTLRCSPRSGDLSVYWYQQSLDQGLQFLIQYYNGEERAKGNILERFSAQQFPDLHSELNLSSLELGDSALYFCASSVATGNYEQYFGPGTRLTVT.

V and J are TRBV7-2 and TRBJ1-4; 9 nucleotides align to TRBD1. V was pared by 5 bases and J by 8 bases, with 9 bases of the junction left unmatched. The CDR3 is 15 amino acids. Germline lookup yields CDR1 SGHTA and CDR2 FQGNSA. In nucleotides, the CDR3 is TGTGCCAGCAGCCCGATACAGGGGGCTCGAGAAAAACTGTTTTTT. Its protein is CASSPIQGAREKLFF.

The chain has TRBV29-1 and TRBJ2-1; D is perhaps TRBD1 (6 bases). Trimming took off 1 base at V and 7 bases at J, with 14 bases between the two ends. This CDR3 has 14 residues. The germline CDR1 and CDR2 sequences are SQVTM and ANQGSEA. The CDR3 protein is CSVEGPRGRNEQFF. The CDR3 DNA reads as TGCAGCGTTGAAGGACCCAGGGGACGAAATGAGCAGTTCTTC.

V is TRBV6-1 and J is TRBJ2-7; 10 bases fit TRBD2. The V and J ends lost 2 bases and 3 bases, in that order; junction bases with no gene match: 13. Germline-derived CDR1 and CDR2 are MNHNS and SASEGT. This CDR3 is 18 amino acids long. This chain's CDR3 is CASSERGGASGSIYEQYF. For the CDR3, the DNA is TGTGCCAGCAGTGAACGTGGGGGAGCTAGCGGGAGTATCTACGAGCAGTACTTC.

The CDR3 region has the DNA TGCGCCAGCAGCCCCCGACTAGCGGGAGGGAGGGTGATTGGGCATGAGCAGTTCTTC. Translated: CASSPRLAGGRVIGHEQFF. This chain uses TRBV5-1 with TRBJ2-1; TRBD2 agrees at 14 bases. CDR3 length: 19 amino acids. V gave up 4 bases and J gave up 8 bases; unmatched junction bases: 17. The germline V gene encodes CDR1 SGHRS and CDR2 YFSETQ.

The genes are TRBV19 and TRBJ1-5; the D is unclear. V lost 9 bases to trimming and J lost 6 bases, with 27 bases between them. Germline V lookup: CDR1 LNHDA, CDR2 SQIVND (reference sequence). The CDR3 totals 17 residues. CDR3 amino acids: CASDLGPMQAVRQPQHF. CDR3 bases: TGTGCCAGCGATTTGGGCCCTATGCAGGCTGTACGTCAGCCCCAGCATTTT.

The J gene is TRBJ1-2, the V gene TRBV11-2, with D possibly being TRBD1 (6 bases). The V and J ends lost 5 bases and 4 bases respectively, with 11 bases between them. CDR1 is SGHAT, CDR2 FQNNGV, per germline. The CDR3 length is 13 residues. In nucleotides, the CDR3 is TGTGCCAGCAGCAGGACAGCGCCCTATGGCTACACCTTC. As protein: CASSRTAPYGYTF.

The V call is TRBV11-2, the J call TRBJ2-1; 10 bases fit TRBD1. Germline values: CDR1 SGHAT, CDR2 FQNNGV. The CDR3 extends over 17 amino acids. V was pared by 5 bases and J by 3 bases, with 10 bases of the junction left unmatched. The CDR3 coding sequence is TGTGCCAGCAGCATTCGACAGGGGGCAGGGAGCTACAATGAGCAGTTCTTC. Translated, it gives CASSIRQGAGSYNEQFF.

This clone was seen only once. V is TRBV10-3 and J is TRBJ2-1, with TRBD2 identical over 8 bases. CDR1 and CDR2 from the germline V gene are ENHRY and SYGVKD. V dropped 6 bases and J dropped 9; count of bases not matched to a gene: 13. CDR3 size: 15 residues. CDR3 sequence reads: CAISAGTSGVREQFF. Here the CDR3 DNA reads TGTGCCATCAGCGCCGGGACTAGTGGTGTCCGTGAGCAGTTCTTC.

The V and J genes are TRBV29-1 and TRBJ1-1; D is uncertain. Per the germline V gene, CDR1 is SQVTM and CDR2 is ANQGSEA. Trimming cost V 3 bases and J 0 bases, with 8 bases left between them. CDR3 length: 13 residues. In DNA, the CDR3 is TGCAGCGTTGAGGGCAGAGTGAACACTGAAGCTTTCTTT. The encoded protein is CSVEGRVNTEAFF.

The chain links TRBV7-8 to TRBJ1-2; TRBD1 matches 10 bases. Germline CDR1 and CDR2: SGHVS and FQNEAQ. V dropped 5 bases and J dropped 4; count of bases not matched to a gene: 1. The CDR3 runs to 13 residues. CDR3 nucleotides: TGTGCCAGCAGCCGGACAGGGGGCTATGGCTACACCTTC. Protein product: CASSRTGGYGYTF.

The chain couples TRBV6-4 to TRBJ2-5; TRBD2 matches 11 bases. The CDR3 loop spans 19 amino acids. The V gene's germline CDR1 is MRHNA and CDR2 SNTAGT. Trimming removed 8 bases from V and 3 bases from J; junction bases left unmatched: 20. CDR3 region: CASGRTERLAGGPKETQYF. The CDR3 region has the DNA TGTGCCAGCGGACGGACCGAACGCTTAGCGGGAGGGCCGAAAGAGACCCAGTACTTC.

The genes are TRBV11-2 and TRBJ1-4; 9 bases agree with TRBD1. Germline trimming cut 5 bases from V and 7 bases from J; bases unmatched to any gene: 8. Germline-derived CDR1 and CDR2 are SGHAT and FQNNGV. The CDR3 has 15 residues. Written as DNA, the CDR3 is TGTGCCAGCAGCCCAAGAACAGGGGGCGGTGAAAAACTGTTTTTT. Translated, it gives CASSPRTGGGEKLFF.

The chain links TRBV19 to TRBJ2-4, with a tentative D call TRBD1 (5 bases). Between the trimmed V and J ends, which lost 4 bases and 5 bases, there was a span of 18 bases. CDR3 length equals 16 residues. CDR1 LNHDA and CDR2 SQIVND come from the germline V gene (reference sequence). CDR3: CASSKRGAGRENIQYF. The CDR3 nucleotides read TGTGCCAGTAGTAAAAGGGGCGCCGGTCGGGAAAACATTCAGTACTTC.